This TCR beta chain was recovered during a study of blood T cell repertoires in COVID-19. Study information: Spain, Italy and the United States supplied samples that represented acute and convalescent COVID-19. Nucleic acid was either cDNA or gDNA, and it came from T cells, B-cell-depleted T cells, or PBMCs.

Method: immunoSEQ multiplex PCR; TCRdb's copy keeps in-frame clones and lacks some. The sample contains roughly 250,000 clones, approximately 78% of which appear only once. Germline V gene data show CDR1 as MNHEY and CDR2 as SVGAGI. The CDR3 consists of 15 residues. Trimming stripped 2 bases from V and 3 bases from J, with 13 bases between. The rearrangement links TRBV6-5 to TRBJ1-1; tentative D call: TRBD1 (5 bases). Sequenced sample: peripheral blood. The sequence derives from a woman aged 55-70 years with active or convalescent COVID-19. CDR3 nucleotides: TGTGCCAGCAGTTACGGGACTACTTGGGACACTGAAGCTTTCTTT. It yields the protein CASSYGTTWDTEAFF.